This T cell receptor (beta chain) was documented in a study of blood T cell repertoires in COVID-19. Overall study: The samples span acute and convalescent COVID-19 from the United States, Italy and Spain.

Assay: immunoSEQ multiplex PCR; the TCRdb copy retains only in-frame clones and omits some. The table includes some 150,000 clones, 70% to 90% detected once. The CDR3 is 15 amino acids. V lost 2 bases and J lost 3; bases outside the gene matches: 3. Germline CDR1 is SGHTA and CDR2 is FQGNSA. This clone has more than one count but fewer than ten. Sequencing input: peripheral blood. This clonotype was sampled from a human donor with acute or convalescent COVID-19. The donor label of this sample is uncertain. The chain couples TRBV7-2 to TRBJ2-5, with 10 bases lining up with TRBD1. CDR3 sequence reads: CASSLYGTGEETQYF. CDR3 DNA sequence: TGTGCCAGCAGCTTATATGGGACAGGGGAAGAGACCCAGTACTTC. Supplemented by reference TRBV7-2 and TRBJ2-5, the full variable domain reads GAGVSQSPSNKVTEKGKDVELRCDPISGHTALYWYRQSLGQGLEFLIYFQGNSAPDKSGLPSDRFSAERTGGSVSTLTIQRTQQEDSAVYLCASSLYGTGEETQYFGPGTRLLVL.